A single sample gave rise to the 5 T cell receptor beta chains below, sequenced in a study of molecular identifiers for immune sequencing clone quantification. TCRdb fed the PCR reads into MiXCR, producing one record per CDR3 protein. In the table there are fewer than 350,000 distinct CDR3 sequences, about a fifth of which are singletons. The sample consisted of naive CD8+ T cells from blood, with Jurkat cell RNA spiked in. Subset of the sample: FACS-sorted CD8+CD4-CCR7+CD45RA+ naive T cells. The receptors shown here come from a human donor in good health. Some libraries in this study had Jurkat cell RNA spiked in.

This clonotype has just a few counts. V and J are TRBV7-2 and TRBJ2-3; 9 bases are a match to TRBD2. The CDR3 spans 14 residues. The trim removed 8 bases at V and 5 bases at J, leaving 8 bases unmatched. Germline-derived CDR1 and CDR2 are SGHTA and FQGNSA. The CDR3 sequence: CASEAGGARDTQYF. The CDR3 DNA reads TGTGCCAGCGAGGCGGGAGGGGCAAGAGATACGCAGTATTTT. Supplemented by reference TRBV7-2 and TRBJ2-3, the full variable domain reads GAGVSQSPSNKVTEKGKDVELRCDPISGHTALYWYRQSLGQGLEFLIYFQGNSAPDKSGLPSDRFSAERTGGSVSTLTIQRTQQEDSAVYLCASEAGGARDTQYFGPGTRLTVL.

The chain uses TRBV15 and TRBJ2-7, with D perhaps assigned TRBD1 or TRBD2 (5 bases each). CDR1 is LNHNV, CDR2 YYDKDF, per germline (reference sequence). V lost 1 base and J 6 bases, leaving 7 bases between the germline ends. CDR3 length: 12 amino acids. The CDR3 reads CATSRVGVEQYF. CDR3 coding DNA: TGTGCCACCAGCAGAGTGGGGGTCGAGCAGTACTTC. Using reference TRBV15 and TRBJ2-7 for the parts outside the CDR3, the full variable domain is DAMVIQNPRYQVTQFGKPVTLSCSQTLNHNVMYWYQQKSSQAPKLLFHYYDKDFNNEADTPDNFQSRRPNTSFCFLDIRSPGLGDTAMYLCATSRVGVEQYFGPGTRLTVT.

This clonotype was observed a handful of times. The V gene is TRBV7-9, the J gene TRBJ1-2; a possible D gene is TRBD1 (5 bases). V lost 5 bases to trimming and J lost 2 bases, with 12 bases between them. The CDR3 covers 14 residues. Per the germline V gene, CDR1 is SEHNR and CDR2 is FQNEAQ (reference sequence). The CDR3 nucleotides read TGTGCCAGCAGCCCCCCCGGACAAAACTATGGCTACACCTTC. It yields the protein CASSPPGQNYGYTF.

This clonotype was seen many times. The V call is TRBV7-9, the J call TRBJ2-1; 7 nucleotides align to TRBD1. CDR1 and CDR2 from the germline V gene are SEHNR and FQNEAQ (reference sequence). V was pared by 2 bases and J by 8 bases, with 3 bases of the junction left unmatched. The CDR3 sequence is 13 residues long. The CDR3 sequence: CASSLSQGHEQFF. The CDR3 DNA reads TGTGCCAGCAGCTTATCACAGGGGCATGAGCAGTTCTTC.

This clonotype came up many times. This chain uses TRBV7-2 with TRBJ2-1, with D maybe TRBD2 (7 bases). CDR1 and CDR2 from the germline V gene are SGHTA and FQGNSA. V lost 2 bases and J lost 3, with 14 bases in between. The CDR3 totals 16 residues. CDR3 bases: TGTGCCAGCAGCTTATTAGGGGGGGGCGGCTACAATGAGCAGTTCTTC. It specifies CASSLLGGGGYNEQFF. Complete variable domain (other parts from reference TRBV7-2 and TRBJ2-1): GAGVSQSPSNKVTEKGKDVELRCDPISGHTALYWYRQSLGQGLEFLIYFQGNSAPDKSGLPSDRFSAERTGGSVSTLTIQRTQQEDSAVYLCASSLLGGGGYNEQFFGPGTRLTVL.